These 22 T cell receptor beta chains were all obtained from the same sample, sequenced in a study of CD8 T cells in Susac syndrome. RNA, at about 0.45 to 1 ug, was reverse transcribed with random hexamers. TCRdb recomputed calls from the immunoSEQ multiplex PCR reads with MiXCR, one row per CDR3 protein. The sample yields roughly 190,000 distinct CDR3 sequences, 85% to 95% seen once. The sequencing sample was made of CD8+ T cells from PBMCs. These receptors came from a human donor with Susac syndrome.

The chain uses TRBV7-9 and TRBJ2-3, with D tentatively TRBD1 (8 bases). The CDR3 length is 15 residues. Trimming took off 5 bases at V and 4 bases at J, with 16 bases between the two ends. Germline lookup yields CDR1 SEHNR and CDR2 FQNEAQ (reference sequence). The chain's CDR3 is CASSGQGGFADTQYF. The CDR3 region has the DNA TGTGCCAGCAGCGGACAGGGAGGGTTTGCAGATACGCAGTATTTT.

The chain is built from TRBV30 and TRBJ2-7; TRBD1 is a possible D gene (6 bases). Germline V gene data show CDR1 as GTSNPN and CDR2 as SVGIG (reference sequence). Deletions cut 5 bases from V and 1 base from J, with 9 bases between. The CDR3 totals 12 residues. CDR3 loop: CAWGGGSYEQYF. CDR3 bases: TGTGCCTGGGGGGGCGGTTCCTACGAGCAGTACTTC.

The chain uses TRBV4-1 and TRBJ2-1, with 10 positions matching TRBD1. The CDR3 has 16 residues. The germline V gene has CDR1 MGHRA and CDR2 YSYEKL. The V segment lost 3 bases and the J segment 9 bases; nucleotides outside the gene matches: 11. CDR3 in DNA: TGCGCCAGCAGCCAGTCTGGACAGGGGGTTCTGGGTGAGCAGTTCTTC. The encoded protein is CASSQSGQGVLGEQFF.

The chain joins TRBV12-3 or TRBV12-4 to TRBJ1-2; no clear D. CDR3 length: 15 amino acids. V lost 6 bases and J 0 bases, leaving 14 bases between the germline ends. In DNA form, the CDR3 reads TGTGCCAGCAGATCTACAAGGGCCTCTAACTATGGCTACACCTTC. Its protein product is CASRSTRASNYGYTF.

This sequence joins TRBV13 and TRBJ2-7, with 7 bases identical to TRBD2. The germline V gene has CDR1 PRHDT and CDR2 FYEKMQ (reference sequence). The CDR3 spans 14 residues. With V trimmed by 0 bases and J by 4 bases, 3 bases remained unmatched. Here the CDR3 DNA reads TGTGCCAGCAGCTTAGGGCGGGAGCAGTACGAGCAGTACTTC. Translated, it gives CASSLGREQYEQYF.

J is TRBJ2-1 and V is TRBV7-2; 11 bases align to TRBD2. The germline gives CDR1 SGHTA, CDR2 FQGNSA. The CDR3 has 15 amino acids. Trimming at V came to 6 bases and at J to 6 bases, leaving 7 bases not matched to a gene. The CDR3 sequence is CASRETSGTTNEQFF. The CDR3, as DNA: TGTGCCAGCAGAGAGACTAGCGGGACTACCAATGAGCAGTTCTTC.

The chain uses TRBV29-1 and TRBJ2-2; D perhaps matches TRBD1 (7 bases). The V end was cut by 7 bases, the J end by 0 bases, with 15 bases between. CDR1 and CDR2 (germline): SQVTM, ANQGSEA. The CDR3 is 15 residues long. The CDR3 coding sequence is TGCAGCGCGGAGGGGGCCGACACGAACACCGGGGAGCTGTTTTTT. This encodes CSAEGADTNTGELFF.

V gene TRBV13 combines with J gene TRBJ2-3, with TRBD1 matching over 10 bases. This CDR3 is 15 amino acids long. The germline CDR1 and CDR2 sequences are PRHDT and FYEKMQ (reference sequence). With V trimmed by 5 bases and J by 4 bases, 6 bases remained unmatched. CDR3 amino acids: CASSLDRGRSDTQYF. The CDR3 coding sequence is TGTGCCAGCAGCCTTGACAGGGGGCGCTCAGATACGCAGTATTTT.

This sequence joins TRBV20-1 and TRBJ1-1, with 10 nucleotides matching TRBD1. The junction had 10 bases not matched to a gene; V was cut back by 6 bases and J by 12 bases. There are 12 residues in the CDR3. The germline CDR1 and CDR2 sequences are DFQATT and SNEGSKA (reference sequence). The CDR3 nucleotides are TGCAGTGCCCAACCGGACAGGGGGACGTCTTTCTTT. The encoded protein is CSAQPDRGTSFF.

This clonotype was counted a single time. This chain uses TRBV20-1 with TRBJ1-1; 9 nucleotides agree with TRBD1. CDR1 and CDR2 from the germline V gene are DFQATT and SNEGSKA (reference sequence). V shed 6 bases and J 1 base; nucleotides not matched to a gene: 6. The CDR3 contains 14 residues. The CDR3 nucleotides read TGCAGTGCACCGGGACAGGGAGAGAACACTGAAGCTTTCTTT. It codes for CSAPGQGENTEAFF.

The rearrangement uses TRBV20-1 and TRBJ2-1, with 11 bases aligning to TRBD2. The CDR3 covers 14 residues. The germline CDR1 and CDR2 sequences are DFQATT and SNEGSKA (reference sequence). V lost 5 bases, J lost 5 bases, and 5 bases stayed unmatched. For the CDR3, the DNA is TGCAGTGCTCACCGACTAGCGGGAAACAATGAGCAGTTCTTC. Translating gives CSAHRLAGNNEQFF.

V gene TRBV9 combines with J gene TRBJ2-1; TRBD2 matches at 9 bases. CDR1 and CDR2 (germline): SGDLS, YYNGEE. V was clipped by 4 bases and J by 3 bases; unmatched bases: 8. The CDR3 loop spans 16 amino acids. CDR3 residues: CASSPTGAGGYNEQFF. For the CDR3, the DNA is TGTGCCAGCAGCCCTACCGGAGCGGGGGGCTACAATGAGCAGTTCTTC.

V gene TRBV7-8 combines with J gene TRBJ2-7; 8 bases match TRBD1. CDR3 length: 14 amino acids. Germline-derived CDR1 and CDR2 are SGHVS and FQNEAQ. With V trimmed by 5 bases and J by 5 bases, 8 bases remained unmatched. Written as DNA, the CDR3 is TGTGCCAGCAGCGCCGGACAGGGTTCCCACGAGCAGTACTTC. It translates to CASSAGQGSHEQYF.

The rearrangement uses TRBV11-2 and TRBJ2-7; tentative D call: TRBD2 (5 bases). CDR1 is SGHAT, CDR2 FQNNGV, per germline. The V gene lost 5 bases and the J gene lost 1 base, with 18 bases spanning the gap. This CDR3 has 16 amino acids. The CDR3 region is CASSGELELRSYEQYF. CDR3 nucleotides: TGTGCCAGCAGCGGGGAGCTTGAGCTTCGGTCCTACGAGCAGTACTTC. Looking up the rest from reference TRBV11-2 and TRBJ2-7 gives the full variable domain: EAGVAQSPRYKIIEKRQSVAFWCNPISGHATLYWYQQILGQGPKLLIQFQNNGVVDDSQLPKDRFSAERLKGVDSTLKIQPAKLEDSAVYLCASSGELELRSYEQYFGPGTRLTVT.

The V call is TRBV10-1, the J call TRBJ2-7; D is tentatively TRBD1 or TRBD2 (5 bases each). There are 13 residues in the CDR3. Trimming pared 3 bases from V and 7 bases from J, leaving 13 bases between. Germline CDR1 WNHNN, CDR2 SYGVQD (reference sequence). In nucleotides, the CDR3 is TGCGCCAGCAGTGATGGTTTGAGGGGAGAGCAGTACTTC. Amino acid sequence: CASSDGLRGEQYF.

J is TRBJ2-3 and V is TRBV9; TRBD2 matches 7 bases. The CDR3 has 18 amino acids. V lost 2 bases, J lost 0 bases, and 12 bases stayed unmatched. The V gene's germline CDR1 is SGDLS and CDR2 YYNGEE. In nucleotides, the CDR3 is TGTGCCAGCAGCGTGGCGCTGCTAGCGGACGTTAGCACAGATACGCAGTATTTT. This gives the protein CASSVALLADVSTDTQYF. The whole variable domain, remainder taken from reference TRBV9 and TRBJ2-3, is DSGVTQTPKHLITATGQRVTLRCSPRSGDLSVYWYQQSLDQGLQFLIQYYNGEERAKGNILERFSAQQFPDLHSELNLSSLELGDSALYFCASSVALLADVSTDTQYFGPGTRLTVL.

The chain combines TRBV15 with TRBJ2-7; no clear D gene. Per the germline V gene, CDR1 is LNHNV and CDR2 is YYDKDF (reference sequence). The CDR3 loop spans 14 amino acids. V lost 0 bases to trimming and J lost 5 bases, with 11 bases between them. In nucleotides, the CDR3 is TGTGCCACCAGCAGAGATCCCGAACACAACGAGCAGTACTTC. It yields the protein CATSRDPEHNEQYF.

This clonotype has a single count. The chain recombines TRBV27 with TRBJ2-1, with 9 bases identical to TRBD1. CDR1 and CDR2 from the germline V gene are MNHEY and SMNVEV (reference sequence). There are 14 residues in the CDR3. V trimming: 3 bases; J trimming: 9 bases; junction bases outside the gene matches: 6. DNA for the CDR3: TGTGCCAGCAGTTTCGGGACAGGGATCACTGAGCAGTTCTTC. This gives the protein CASSFGTGITEQFF.

This chain connects TRBV29-1 to TRBJ1-1; the match to TRBD1 covers 8 bases. From germline, CDR1 is SQVTM and CDR2 ANQGSEA. V shed 6 bases, J shed 7 bases, and the junction held 7 bases outside the gene matches. The CDR3 is made up of 12 amino acids. The CDR3 loop is CSVGTGKLEAFF. The CDR3, as DNA: TGCAGCGTCGGGACAGGAAAGCTTGAAGCTTTCTTT.

This chain joins TRBV11-2 and TRBJ1-2; no definite D call. The germline gives CDR1 SGHAT, CDR2 FQNNGV. Trimming cost V 1 base and J 14 bases, with 11 bases left between them. The CDR3 is 11 residues long. The CDR3 coding sequence is TGTGCCAGCAGCTTAGGTGATGAGATTACCTTC. Translating gives CASSLGDEITF.

The chain joins TRBV12-3 or TRBV12-4 to TRBJ1-1, with TRBD1 identical over 9 bases. V trimming: 5 bases; J trimming: 8 bases; junction bases outside the gene matches: 6. CDR3 size: 13 residues. CDR3 amino acids: CASSLPGQGEAFF. CDR3 sequence (DNA): TGTGCCAGCAGTCTCCCCGGACAGGGGGAAGCTTTCTTT.

CDR3 DNA sequence: TGTGCCACCAGCAGACATAGCAATCAGCCCCAGCATTTT. As protein: CATSRHSNQPQHF. The V and J genes are TRBV15 and TRBJ1-5; D is unresolved. The CDR3 loop spans 13 amino acids. Germline CDR1 and CDR2: LNHNV and YYDKDF (reference sequence). With 2 bases removed from V and 0 bases from J, the gap between germline ends came to 2 bases.